This T cell receptor beta chain came from a study of T cell repertoires in cytomegalovirus infection. Study at large: An indication of both CMV infection and matching HLA type came from public TCR beta signatures.

TCRdb re-analysed the reads in MiXCR, keeping a single row per CDR3 protein. The sample shows some 480,000 distinct CDR3 sequences, 30% to 35% of them seen only once. Study conclusions and caveats: Frequencies of public TCR beta families were cumulated, and this identified carriers of CMV plus the relevant HLA.

This clonotype was counted a few times. No antigen is known for it. Germline assignment: CDR1 MNHEY and CDR2 SVGEGT. This CDR3 has 12 amino acids. Losses at the gene ends were 7 bases for V and 8 bases for J; bases not matched to a gene: 6. The V gene is TRBV6-2 or TRBV6-3, the J gene TRBJ1-2, with TRBD1 matching 8 bases. The specimen was cultured PBMCs, collected from culture after CMV antigen stimulation. This TCR derives from a human donor in good health (CMV status not recorded). Some clones in this sample may be carry-over from other donors' samples. CDR3 nucleotide sequence: TGTGCCAGCACCAAGACAGGGGTCGGCTACACCTTC. Encoded protein: CASTKTGVGYTF.